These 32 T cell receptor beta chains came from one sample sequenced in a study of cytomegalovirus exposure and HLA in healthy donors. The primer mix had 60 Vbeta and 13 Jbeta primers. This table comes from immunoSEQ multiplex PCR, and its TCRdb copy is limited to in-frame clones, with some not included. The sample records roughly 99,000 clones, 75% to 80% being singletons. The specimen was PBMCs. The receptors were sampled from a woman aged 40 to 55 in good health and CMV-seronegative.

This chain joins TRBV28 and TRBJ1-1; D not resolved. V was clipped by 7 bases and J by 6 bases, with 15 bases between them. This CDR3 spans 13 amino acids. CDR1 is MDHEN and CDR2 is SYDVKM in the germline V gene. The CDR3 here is CASTHTGGAEAFF. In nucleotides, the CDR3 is TGTGCCAGCACCCACACCGGCGGCGCTGAAGCTTTCTTT. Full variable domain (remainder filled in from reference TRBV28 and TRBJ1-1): DVKVTQSSRYLVKRTGEKVFLECVQDMDHENMFWYRQDPGLGLRLIYFSYDVKMKEKGDIPEGYSVSREKKERFSLILESASTNQTSMYLCASTHTGGAEAFFGQGTRLTVV.

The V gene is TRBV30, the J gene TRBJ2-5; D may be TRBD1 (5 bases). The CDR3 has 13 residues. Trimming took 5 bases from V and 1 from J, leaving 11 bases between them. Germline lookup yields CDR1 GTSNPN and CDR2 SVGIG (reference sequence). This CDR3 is CAWGMGRQETQYF. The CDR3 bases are TGTGCCTGGGGTATGGGGCGCCAAGAGACCCAGTACTTC.

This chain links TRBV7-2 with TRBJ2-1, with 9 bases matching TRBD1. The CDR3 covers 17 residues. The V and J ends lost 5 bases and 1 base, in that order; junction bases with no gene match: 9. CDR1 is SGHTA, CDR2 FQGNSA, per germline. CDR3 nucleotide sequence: TGTGCCAGCAGCCGCGGGACAGGGCTCACGTCCTACAATGAGCAGTTCTTC. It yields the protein CASSRGTGLTSYNEQFF.

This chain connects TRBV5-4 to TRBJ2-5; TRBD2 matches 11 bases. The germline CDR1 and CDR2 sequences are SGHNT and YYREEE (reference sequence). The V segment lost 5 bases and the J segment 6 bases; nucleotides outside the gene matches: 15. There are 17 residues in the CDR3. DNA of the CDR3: TGTGCCAGCAGTTCCTGGCTAGCGGGGGGCCTCGGGAAGACCCAGTACTTC. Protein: CASSSWLAGGLGKTQYF.

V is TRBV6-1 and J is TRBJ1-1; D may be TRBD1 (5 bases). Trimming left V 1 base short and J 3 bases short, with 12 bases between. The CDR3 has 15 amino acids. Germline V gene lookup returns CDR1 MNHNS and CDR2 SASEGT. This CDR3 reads CASSEDRYFDTEAFF. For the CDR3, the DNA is TGTGCCAGCAGTGAAGACAGGTACTTCGACACTGAAGCTTTCTTT.

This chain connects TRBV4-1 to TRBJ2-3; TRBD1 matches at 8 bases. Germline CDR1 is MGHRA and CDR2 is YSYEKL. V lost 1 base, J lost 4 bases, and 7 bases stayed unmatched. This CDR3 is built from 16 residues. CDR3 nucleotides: TGCGCCAGCAGCCAAGTTGCAGGGGGCCATGCAGATACGCAGTATTTT. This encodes CASSQVAGGHADTQYF.

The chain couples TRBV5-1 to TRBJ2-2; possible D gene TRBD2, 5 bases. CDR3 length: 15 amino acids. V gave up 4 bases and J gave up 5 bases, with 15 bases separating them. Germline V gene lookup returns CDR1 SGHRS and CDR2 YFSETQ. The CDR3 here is CASSPPGSGTGELFF. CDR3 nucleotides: TGCGCCAGCAGCCCCCCGGGGAGTGGAACCGGGGAGCTGTTTTTT. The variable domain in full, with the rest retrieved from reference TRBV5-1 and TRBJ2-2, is KAGVTQTPRYLIKTRGQQVTLSCSPISGHRSVSWYQQTPGQGLQFLFEYFSETQRNKGNFPGRFSGRQFSNSRSEMNVSTLELGDSALYLCASSPPGSGTGELFFGEGSRLTVL.

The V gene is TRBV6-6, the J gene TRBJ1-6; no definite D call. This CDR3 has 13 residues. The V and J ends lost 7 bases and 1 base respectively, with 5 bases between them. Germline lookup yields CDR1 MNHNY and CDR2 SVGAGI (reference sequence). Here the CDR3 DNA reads TGTGCCAGCACAGGATCCTATAATTCACCCCTCCACTTT. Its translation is CASTGSYNSPLHF.

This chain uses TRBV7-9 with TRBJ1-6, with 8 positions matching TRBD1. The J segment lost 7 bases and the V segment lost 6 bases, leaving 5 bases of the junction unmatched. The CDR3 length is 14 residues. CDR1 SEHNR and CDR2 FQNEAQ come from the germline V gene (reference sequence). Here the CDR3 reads CASRTTGENSPLHF. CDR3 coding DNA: TGTGCCAGCAGGACGACAGGGGAGAATTCACCCCTCCACTTT.

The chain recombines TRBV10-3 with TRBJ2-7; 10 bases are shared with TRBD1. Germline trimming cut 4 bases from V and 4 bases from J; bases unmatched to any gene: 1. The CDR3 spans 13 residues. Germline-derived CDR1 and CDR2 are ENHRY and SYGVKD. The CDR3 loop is CAISAGQGYEQYF. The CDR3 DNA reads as TGTGCCATCAGTGCGGGACAGGGGTACGAGCAGTACTTC.

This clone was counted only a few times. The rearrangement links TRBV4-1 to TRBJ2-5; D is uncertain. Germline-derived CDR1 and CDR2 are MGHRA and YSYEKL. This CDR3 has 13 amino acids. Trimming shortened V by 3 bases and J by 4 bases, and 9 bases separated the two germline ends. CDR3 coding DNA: TGCGCCAGCAGCCAGCTTCAGGTAGAGACCCAGTACTTC. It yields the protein CASSQLQVETQYF.

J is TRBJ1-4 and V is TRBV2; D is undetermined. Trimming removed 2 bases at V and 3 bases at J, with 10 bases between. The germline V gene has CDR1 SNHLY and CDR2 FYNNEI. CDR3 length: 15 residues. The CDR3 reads CASSERPGANEKLFF. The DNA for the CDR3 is TGTGCCAGCAGTGAACGGCCAGGCGCTAATGAAAAACTGTTTTTT.

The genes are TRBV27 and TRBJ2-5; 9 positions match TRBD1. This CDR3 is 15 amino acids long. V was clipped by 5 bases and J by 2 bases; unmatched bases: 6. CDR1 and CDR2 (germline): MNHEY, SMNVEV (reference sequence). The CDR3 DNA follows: TGTGCCAGCAGTAGACACAGGGGGCGGCAAGAGACCCAGTACTTC. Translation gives CASSRHRGRQETQYF.

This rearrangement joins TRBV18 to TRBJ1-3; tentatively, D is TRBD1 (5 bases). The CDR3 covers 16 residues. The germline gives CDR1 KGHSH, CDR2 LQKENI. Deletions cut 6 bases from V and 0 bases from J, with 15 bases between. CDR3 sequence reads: CASSSTGPSSGNTIYF. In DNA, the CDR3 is TGTGCCAGCTCCTCTACAGGTCCGTCCTCTGGAAACACCATATATTTT.

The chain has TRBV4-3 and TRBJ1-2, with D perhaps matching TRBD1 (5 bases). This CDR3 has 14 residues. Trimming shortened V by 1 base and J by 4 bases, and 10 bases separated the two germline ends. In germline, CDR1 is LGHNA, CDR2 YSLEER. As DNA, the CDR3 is TGCGCCAGCAGCCAAGCCCGGGGGAGCTATGGCTACACCTTC. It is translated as CASSQARGSYGYTF.

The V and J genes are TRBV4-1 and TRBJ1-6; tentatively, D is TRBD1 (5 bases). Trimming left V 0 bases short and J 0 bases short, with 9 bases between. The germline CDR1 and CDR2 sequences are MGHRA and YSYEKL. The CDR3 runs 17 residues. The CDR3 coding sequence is TGCGCCAGCAGCCAAGAAGGGGCGCGCTCCTATAATTCACCCCTCCACTTT. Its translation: CASSQEGARSYNSPLHF.

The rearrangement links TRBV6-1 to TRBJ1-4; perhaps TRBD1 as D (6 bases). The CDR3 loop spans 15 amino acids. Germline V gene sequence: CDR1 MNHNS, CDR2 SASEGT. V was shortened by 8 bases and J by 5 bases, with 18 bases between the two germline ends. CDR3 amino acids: CASATTGTSNEKLFF. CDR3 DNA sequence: TGTGCCAGCGCGACAACGGGGACATCGAATGAAAAACTGTTTTTT.

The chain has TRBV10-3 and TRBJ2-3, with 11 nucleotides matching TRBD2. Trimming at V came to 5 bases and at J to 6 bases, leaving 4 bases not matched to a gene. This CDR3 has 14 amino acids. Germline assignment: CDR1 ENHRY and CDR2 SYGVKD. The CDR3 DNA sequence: TGTGCCATCAGTATAGCGGGGGGGGTGGATACGCAGTATTTT. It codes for CAISIAGGVDTQYF.

CDR3: CAWQGVKSYGYTF. DNA of the CDR3: TGTGCCTGGCAGGGGGTGAAAAGCTATGGCTACACCTTC. The chain has TRBV30 and TRBJ1-2, with TRBD1 matching 7 bases. Germline assignment: CDR1 GTSNPN and CDR2 SVGIG (reference sequence). V gave up 5 bases and J gave up 4 bases; unmatched junction bases: 7. The CDR3 sequence is 13 residues long. The full variable domain, its missing parts supplied by reference TRBV30 and TRBJ1-2, is SQTIHQWPATLVQPVGSPLSLECTVEGTSNPNLYWYRQAAGRGLQLLFYSVGIGQISSEVPQNLSASRPQDRQFILSSKKLLLSDSGFYLCAWQGVKSYGYTFGSGTRLTVV.

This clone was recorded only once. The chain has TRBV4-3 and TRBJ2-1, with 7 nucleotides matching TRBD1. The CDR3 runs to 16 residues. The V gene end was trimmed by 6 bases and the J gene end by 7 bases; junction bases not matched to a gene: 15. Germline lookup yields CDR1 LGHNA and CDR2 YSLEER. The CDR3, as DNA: TGCGCCAGCAGTCCCGTTAGAGACAGGGCCTCTAATGAGCAGTTCTTC. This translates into CASSPVRDRASNEQFF.

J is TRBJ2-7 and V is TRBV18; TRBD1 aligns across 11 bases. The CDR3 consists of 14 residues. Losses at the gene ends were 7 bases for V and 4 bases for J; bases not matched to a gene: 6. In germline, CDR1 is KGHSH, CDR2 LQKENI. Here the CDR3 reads CASFQDRGPYEQYF. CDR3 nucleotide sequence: TGTGCCAGCTTCCAGGACAGGGGGCCTTACGAGCAGTACTTC.

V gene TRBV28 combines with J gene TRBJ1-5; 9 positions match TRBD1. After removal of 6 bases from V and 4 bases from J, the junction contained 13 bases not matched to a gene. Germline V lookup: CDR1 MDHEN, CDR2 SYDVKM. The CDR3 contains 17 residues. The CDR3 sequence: CASSVPGQGMVNQPQHF. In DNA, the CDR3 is TGTGCCAGCAGCGTCCCGGGACAGGGAATGGTAAATCAGCCCCAGCATTTT.

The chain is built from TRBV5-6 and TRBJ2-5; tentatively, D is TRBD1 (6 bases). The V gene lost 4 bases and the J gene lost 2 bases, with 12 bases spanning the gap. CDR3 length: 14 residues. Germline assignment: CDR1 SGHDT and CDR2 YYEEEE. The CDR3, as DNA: TGTGCCAGCAGCGCCGGGACACGACAAGAGACCCAGTACTTC. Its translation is CASSAGTRQETQYF.

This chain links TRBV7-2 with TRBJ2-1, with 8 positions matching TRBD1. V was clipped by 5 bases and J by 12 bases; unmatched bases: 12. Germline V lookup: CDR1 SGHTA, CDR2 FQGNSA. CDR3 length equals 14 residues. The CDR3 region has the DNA TGTGCCAGCAGCCTACGACAGGGGAGGAGGGGGCAGTTCTTC. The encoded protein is CASSLRQGRRGQFF. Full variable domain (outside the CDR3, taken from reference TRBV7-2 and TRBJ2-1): GAGVSQSPSNKVTEKGKDVELRCDPISGHTALYWYRQSLGQGLEFLIYFQGNSAPDKSGLPSDRFSAERTGGSVSTLTIQRTQQEDSAVYLCASSLRQGRRGQFFGPGTRLTVL.

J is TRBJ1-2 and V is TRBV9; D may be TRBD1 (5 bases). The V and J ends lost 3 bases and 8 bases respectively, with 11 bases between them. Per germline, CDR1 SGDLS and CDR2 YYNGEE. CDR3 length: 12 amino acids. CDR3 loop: CASSAGLQGYTF. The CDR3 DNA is TGTGCCAGCAGCGCGGGACTCCAAGGCTACACCTTC.

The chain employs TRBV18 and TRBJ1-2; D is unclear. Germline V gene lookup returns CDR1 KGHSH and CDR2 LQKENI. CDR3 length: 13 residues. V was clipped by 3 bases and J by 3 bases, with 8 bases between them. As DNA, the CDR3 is TGTGCCAGCTCACCGACACCAGACTATGGCTACACCTTC. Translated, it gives CASSPTPDYGYTF.

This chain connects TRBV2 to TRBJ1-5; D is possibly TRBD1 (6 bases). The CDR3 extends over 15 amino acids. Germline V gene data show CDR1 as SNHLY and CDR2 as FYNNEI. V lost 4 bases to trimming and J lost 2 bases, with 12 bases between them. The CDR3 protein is CASSGGGSGNQPQHF. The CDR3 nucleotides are TGTGCCAGCAGTGGGGGGGGCAGCGGCAATCAGCCCCAGCATTTT.

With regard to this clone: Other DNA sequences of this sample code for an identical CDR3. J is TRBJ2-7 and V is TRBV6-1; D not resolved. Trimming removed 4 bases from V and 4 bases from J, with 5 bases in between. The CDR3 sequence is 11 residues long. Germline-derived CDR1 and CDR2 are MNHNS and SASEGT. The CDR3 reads CASSAVYEQYF. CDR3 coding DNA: TGTGCCAGCAGTGCCGTTTACGAGCAGTACTTC.

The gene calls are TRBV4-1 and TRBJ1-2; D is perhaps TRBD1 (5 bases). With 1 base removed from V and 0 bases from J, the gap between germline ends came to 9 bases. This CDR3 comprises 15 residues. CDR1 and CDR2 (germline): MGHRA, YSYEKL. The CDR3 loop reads CASSQGRASNYGYTF. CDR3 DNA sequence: TGCGCCAGCAGCCAAGGCAGGGCCTCTAACTATGGCTACACCTTC.

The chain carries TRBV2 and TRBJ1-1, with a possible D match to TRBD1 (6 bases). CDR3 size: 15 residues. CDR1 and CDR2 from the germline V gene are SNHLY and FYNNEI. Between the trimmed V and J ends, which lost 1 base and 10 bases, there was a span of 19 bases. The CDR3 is CASSEESVGAGLAFF. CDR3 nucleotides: TGTGCCAGCAGTGAAGAGTCTGTGGGGGCAGGGTTAGCTTTCTTT.

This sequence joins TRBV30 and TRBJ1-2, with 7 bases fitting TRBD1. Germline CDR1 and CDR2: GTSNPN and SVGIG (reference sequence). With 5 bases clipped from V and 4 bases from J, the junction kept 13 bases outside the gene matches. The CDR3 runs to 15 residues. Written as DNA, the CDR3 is TGTGCCTGGGGGGACAGACCTCTCAGTTCCTATGGCTACACCTTC. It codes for CAWGDRPLSSYGYTF.

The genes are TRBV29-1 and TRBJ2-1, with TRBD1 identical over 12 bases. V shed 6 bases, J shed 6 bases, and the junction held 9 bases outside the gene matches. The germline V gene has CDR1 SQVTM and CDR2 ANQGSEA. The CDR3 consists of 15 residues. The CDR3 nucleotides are TGCAGCGTAATTCCCGGGACAGGGGGCCTCAATGAGCAGTTCTTC. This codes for CSVIPGTGGLNEQFF.